This T cell receptor (beta chain) was profiled in a study of shared clonotypes between healthy human individuals. Study-wide context: A donor's plate count was three for CD4 naive and three for CD4 memory; CD8 naive had two and CD8 memory one.

The study, taken as a whole, reports: Several donors held approximately 5% of naive CD4 clonotypes in common.

Samples underwent the assay at deep level. Profiled with immunoSEQ multiplex PCR; TCRdb holds only in-frame clones, not every one. The data contain roughly 1,100,000 clones, approximately 76% of them singletons. This clone came up a few times. Its antigen remains unidentified. There are 11 residues in the CDR3. Germline V lookup: CDR1 DFQATT, CDR2 SNEGSKA (reference sequence). V was trimmed by 5 bases and J by 10 bases, leaving 12 bases between them. Sequencing used memory CD4+ T cells sorted from blood. Subset reported: CD45RA-negative fraction. V and J are TRBV20-1 and TRBJ2-1; D is tentatively TRBD1 or TRBD2 (5 bases each). The source is a man between 18 and 29 years old in good health. The CDR3: CSAGGTNEQFF. The CDR3 region has the DNA TGCAGTGCTGGTGGGACGAACGAGCAGTTCTTC.